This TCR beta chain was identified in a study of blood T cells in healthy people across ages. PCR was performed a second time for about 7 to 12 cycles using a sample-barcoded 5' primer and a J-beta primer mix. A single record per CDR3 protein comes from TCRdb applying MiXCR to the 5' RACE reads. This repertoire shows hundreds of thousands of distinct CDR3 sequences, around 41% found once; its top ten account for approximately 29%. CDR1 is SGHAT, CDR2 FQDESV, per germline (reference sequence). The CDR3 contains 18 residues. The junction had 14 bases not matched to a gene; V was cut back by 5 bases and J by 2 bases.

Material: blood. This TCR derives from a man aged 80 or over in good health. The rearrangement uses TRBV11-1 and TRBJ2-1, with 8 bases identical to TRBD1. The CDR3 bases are TGTGCCAGCAGCGGGGCGAACTCGGGACAGGTAGCCTACAATGAGCAGTTCTTC. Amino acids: CASSGANSGQVAYNEQFF.